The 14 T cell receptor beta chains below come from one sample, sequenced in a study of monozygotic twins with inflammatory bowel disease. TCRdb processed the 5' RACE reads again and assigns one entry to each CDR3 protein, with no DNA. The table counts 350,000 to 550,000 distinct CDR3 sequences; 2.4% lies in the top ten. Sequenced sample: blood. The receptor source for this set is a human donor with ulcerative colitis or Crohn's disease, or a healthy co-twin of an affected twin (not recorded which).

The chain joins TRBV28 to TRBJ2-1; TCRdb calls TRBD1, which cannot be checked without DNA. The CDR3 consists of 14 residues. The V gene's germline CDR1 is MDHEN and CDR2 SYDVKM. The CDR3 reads CASIKDRAINEQFF. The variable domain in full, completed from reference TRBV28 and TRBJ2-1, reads DVKVTQSSRYLVKRTGEKVFLECVQDMDHENMFWYRQDPGLGLRLIYFSYDVKMKEKGDIPEGYSVSREKKERFSLILESASTNQTSMYLCASIKDRAINEQFFGPGTRLTVL.

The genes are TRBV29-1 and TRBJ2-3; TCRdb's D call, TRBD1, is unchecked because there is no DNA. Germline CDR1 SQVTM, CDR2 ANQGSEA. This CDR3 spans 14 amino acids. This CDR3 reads CSVVSGQSTDTQYF.

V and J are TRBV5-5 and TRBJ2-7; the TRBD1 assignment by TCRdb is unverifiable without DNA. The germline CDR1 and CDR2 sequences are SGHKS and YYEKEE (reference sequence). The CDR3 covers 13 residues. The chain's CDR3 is CASRLGQGGEQYF.

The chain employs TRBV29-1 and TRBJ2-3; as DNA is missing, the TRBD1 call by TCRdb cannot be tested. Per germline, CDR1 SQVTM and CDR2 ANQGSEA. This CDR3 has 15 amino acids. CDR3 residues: CSVRHGTGGTDTQYF.

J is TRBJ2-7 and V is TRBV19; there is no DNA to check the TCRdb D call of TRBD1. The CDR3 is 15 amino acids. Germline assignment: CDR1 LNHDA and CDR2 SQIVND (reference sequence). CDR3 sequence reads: CASRSRTGAYYEQYF.

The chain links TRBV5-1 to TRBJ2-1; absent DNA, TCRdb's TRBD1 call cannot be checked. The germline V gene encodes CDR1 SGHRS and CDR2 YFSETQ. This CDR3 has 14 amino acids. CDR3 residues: CASSFGQGSGEQFF.

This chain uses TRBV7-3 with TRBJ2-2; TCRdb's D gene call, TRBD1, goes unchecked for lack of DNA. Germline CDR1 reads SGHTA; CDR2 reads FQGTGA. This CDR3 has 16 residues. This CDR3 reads CASSLNPRPGTGELFF.

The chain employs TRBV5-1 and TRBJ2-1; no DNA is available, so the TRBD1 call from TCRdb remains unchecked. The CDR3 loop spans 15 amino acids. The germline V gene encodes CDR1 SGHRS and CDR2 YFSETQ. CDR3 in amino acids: CASSLIAGAFYEQFF. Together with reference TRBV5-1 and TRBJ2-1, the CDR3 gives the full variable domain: KAGVTQTPRYLIKTRGQQVTLSCSPISGHRSVSWYQQTPGQGLQFLFEYFSETQRNKGNFPGRFSGRQFSNSRSEMNVSTLELGDSALYLCASSLIAGAFYEQFFGPGTRLTVL.

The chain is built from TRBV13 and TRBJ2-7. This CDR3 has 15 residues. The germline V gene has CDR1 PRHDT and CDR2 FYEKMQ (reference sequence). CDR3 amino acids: CASSLSITSSYEQYF.

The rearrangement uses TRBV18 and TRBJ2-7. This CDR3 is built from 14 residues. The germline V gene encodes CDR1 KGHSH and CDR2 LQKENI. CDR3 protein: CASSPPGRTYEQYF.

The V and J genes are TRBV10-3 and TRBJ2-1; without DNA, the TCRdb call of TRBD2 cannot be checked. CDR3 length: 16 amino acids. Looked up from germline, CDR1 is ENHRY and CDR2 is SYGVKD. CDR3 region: CAISETAGGLRNEQFF.

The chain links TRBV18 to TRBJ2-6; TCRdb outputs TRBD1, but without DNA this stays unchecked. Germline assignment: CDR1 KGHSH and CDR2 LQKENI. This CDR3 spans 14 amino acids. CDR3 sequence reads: CASSNGAGANVLTF. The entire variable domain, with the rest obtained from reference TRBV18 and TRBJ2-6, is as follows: NAGVMQNPRHLVRRRGQEARLRCSPMKGHSHVYWYRQLPEEGLKFMVYLQKENIIDESGMPKERFSAEFPKEGPSILRIQQVVRGDSAAYFCASSNGAGANVLTFGAGSRLTVL.

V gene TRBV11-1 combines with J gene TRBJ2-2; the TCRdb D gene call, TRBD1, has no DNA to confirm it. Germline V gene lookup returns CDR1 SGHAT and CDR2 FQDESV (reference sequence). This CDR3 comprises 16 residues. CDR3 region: CASSPGRGFDTGELFF.

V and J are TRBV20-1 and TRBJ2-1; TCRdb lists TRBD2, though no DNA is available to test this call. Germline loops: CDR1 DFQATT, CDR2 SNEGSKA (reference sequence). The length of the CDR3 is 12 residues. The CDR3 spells CSASGLANEQFF.